These 23 T cell receptor beta chains were all obtained from the same sample, sequenced in a study of blood T cell repertoires in COVID-19. Profiled with immunoSEQ multiplex PCR; TCRdb holds only in-frame clones, not every one. The sample includes fewer than 450,000 clones, around 91% of them seen just once. What was sequenced was peripheral blood. The receptors were sampled from a woman aged 18-29 years who had recovered from COVID-19.

The chain joins TRBV6-2 or TRBV6-3 to TRBJ1-2; D unclear. V was trimmed by 2 bases and J by 0 bases, leaving 13 bases between them. This CDR3 spans 16 amino acids. Germline V gene data show CDR1 as MNHEY and CDR2 as SVGEGT. This chain's CDR3 is CASSYGLGSPNYGYTF. In DNA form, the CDR3 reads TGTGCCAGCAGTTACGGTTTGGGGAGCCCTAACTATGGCTACACCTTC.

This rearrangement joins TRBV7-2 to TRBJ1-1, with 8 positions matching TRBD1. V was clipped by 5 bases and J by 8 bases; unmatched bases: 4. CDR1 SGHTA and CDR2 FQGNSA come from the germline V gene. The CDR3 loop spans 12 amino acids. The CDR3 spells CASSNTGGEAFF. CDR3 sequence (DNA): TGTGCCAGCAGCAATACAGGGGGGGAAGCTTTCTTT.

This chain connects TRBV30 to TRBJ2-5; a weak D match, TRBD1 (6 bases). Germline V CDR1 and CDR2: GTSNPN, SVGIG (reference sequence). The length of the CDR3 is 15 residues. Trimming cost V 2 bases and J 5 bases, with 18 bases left between them. The CDR3 nucleotides are TGTGCCTGGAGTCCAACTTTACAGGGTTTGGAGACCCAGTACTTC. Protein sequence: CAWSPTLQGLETQYF.

The V call is TRBV19, the J call TRBJ1-2; D is perhaps TRBD1 (5 bases). CDR1 is LNHDA, CDR2 SQIVND, per germline (reference sequence). This CDR3 has 13 residues. V lost 2 bases and J lost 3, with 7 bases in between. DNA of the CDR3: TGTGCCAGTAGTATACCGGGGGACTATGGCTACACCTTC. It codes for CASSIPGDYGYTF.

CDR3: CSVDRAGYNEQFF. In DNA form, the CDR3 reads TGCAGCGTTGACCGAGCGGGCTACAATGAGCAGTTCTTC. The chain employs TRBV29-1 and TRBJ2-1; TRBD2 might be the D (6 bases). The CDR3 contains 13 residues. V shed 3 bases and J shed 3 bases, with 9 bases lying between them. Germline V gives CDR1 SQVTM, CDR2 ANQGSEA.

The chain uses TRBV25-1 and TRBJ2-7, with D tentatively TRBD2 (6 bases). The germline V and J ends were trimmed by 8 bases and 6 bases, with 17 bases remaining between them. CDR1 and CDR2 (germline): MGHDK, SYGVNS. CDR3 length: 13 residues. CDR3 protein: CASAYSGGLEQYV. The CDR3 coding sequence is TGTGCCAGCGCATATAGCGGAGGGCTCGAGCAGTACGTC.

V gene TRBV27 combines with J gene TRBJ1-6; no clear D gene. Germline loops: CDR1 MNHEY, CDR2 SMNVEV (reference sequence). There are 14 residues in the CDR3. With 2 bases removed from V and 7 bases from J, the gap between germline ends came to 9 bases. As DNA, the CDR3 is TGTGCCAGCAGTTTACCGTATCCGAATTCACCCCTCCACTTT. Protein product: CASSLPYPNSPLHF.

The chain has TRBV29-1 and TRBJ2-2; 9 bases line up with TRBD1. The CDR3 is 18 amino acids. Germline CDR1 reads SQVTM; CDR2 reads ANQGSEA. With V trimmed by 3 bases and J by 0 bases, 11 bases remained unmatched. The CDR3 DNA reads as TGCAGCGTTGACAACCCCGGGACAGGGACCGCGAACACCGGGGAGCTGTTTTTT. Amino acid sequence: CSVDNPGTGTANTGELFF.

Regarding this clone: This CDR3 is also generated by other DNA sequences in the sample. The V call is TRBV5-1, the J call TRBJ1-1; possibly TRBD1 for D (6 bases). Trimming cost V 0 bases and J 2 bases, with 11 bases left between them. The CDR3 spans 15 residues. Germline CDR1 is SGHRS and CDR2 is YFSETQ. CDR3 DNA: TGCGCCAGCAGCTTGGAGGGCAGGGGAAACACTGAAGCTTTCTTT. This sequence encodes CASSLEGRGNTEAFF. The whole variable domain, filled in from reference TRBV5-1 and TRBJ1-1, reads KAGVTQTPRYLIKTRGQQVTLSCSPISGHRSVSWYQQTPGQGLQFLFEYFSETQRNKGNFPGRFSGRQFSNSRSEMNVSTLELGDSALYLCASSLEGRGNTEAFFGQGTRLTVV.

This clone occurred once. The chain is built from TRBV9 and TRBJ1-2; D is possibly TRBD1 (5 bases). The CDR3 runs to 15 residues. Looked up from germline, CDR1 is SGDLS and CDR2 is YYNGEE. The V end lost 4 bases, the J end lost 8 bases, and 21 bases lay between the germline ends. DNA of the CDR3: TGTGCCAGCAGCTTCCGGACCGGCACGGAGGGGGGCTACACCTTC. Protein sequence: CASSFRTGTEGGYTF.

The gene calls are TRBV5-4 and TRBJ2-3; D possibly corresponds to TRBD2 (5 bases). Germline-derived CDR1 and CDR2 are SGHNT and YYREEE (reference sequence). There are 15 residues in the CDR3. The ends were cut back, 1 base at V and 1 base at J, with 10 bases in the middle. The CDR3 spells CASSLKGLGTDTQYF. The CDR3 DNA sequence: TGTGCCAGCAGCTTGAAAGGACTTGGCACAGATACGCAGTATTTT.

This chain joins TRBV7-9 and TRBJ1-4; no clear D. Trimming shortened V by 3 bases and J by 7 bases, and 24 bases separated the two germline ends. CDR1 is SEHNR, CDR2 FQNEAQ, per germline (reference sequence). The CDR3 totals 18 residues. The CDR3 DNA follows: TGTGCCAGCAGCTTCACCCTTTACAAAGGGAGGAACTCTGAAAAACTGTTTTTT. As protein: CASSFTLYKGRNSEKLFF. Full variable domain (outside the CDR3, taken from reference TRBV7-9 and TRBJ1-4): DTGVSQNPRHKITKRGQNVTFRCDPISEHNRLYWYRQTLGQGPEFLTYFQNEAQLEKSRLLSDRFSAERPKGSFSTLEIQRTEQGDSAMYLCASSFTLYKGRNSEKLFFGSGTQLSVL.

This sequence joins TRBV10-2 and TRBJ1-2, with a tentative D call TRBD1 (6 bases). There are 13 residues in the CDR3. The V gene lost 2 bases and the J gene lost 3 bases, with 7 bases spanning the gap. Germline CDR1 reads WSHSY; CDR2 reads SAAADI. CDR3 protein: CASSEGQYYGYTF. The CDR3 region has the DNA TGCGCCAGCAGTGAGGGACAGTACTATGGCTACACCTTC.

J is TRBJ1-1 and V is TRBV30; D unclear. The ends were cut back, 2 bases at V and 0 bases at J, with 7 bases in the middle. The CDR3 has 13 residues. The V gene's germline CDR1 is GTSNPN and CDR2 SVGIG (reference sequence). Here the CDR3 DNA reads TGTGCCTGGAGTATCAGGTTGAACACTGAAGCTTTCTTT. Translating it yields CAWSIRLNTEAFF.

The rearrangement uses TRBV6-2 or TRBV6-3 and TRBJ2-1, with 8 bases identical to TRBD2. Germline V gives CDR1 MNHEY, CDR2 SVGEGT. The ends lost 2 bases at V and 3 bases at J; junction bases unmatched: 6. CDR3 size: 16 residues. The CDR3 loop reads CASSYLSGGLYNEQFF. The CDR3 DNA reads as TGTGCCAGCAGTTACCTCTCGGGAGGGCTCTACAATGAGCAGTTCTTC.

The gene calls are TRBV5-8 and TRBJ2-3; 9 bases agree with TRBD2. The CDR3 consists of 17 residues. Germline CDR1 SGHTS, CDR2 YDEGEE. V was pared by 3 bases and J by 8 bases, with 16 bases of the junction left unmatched. The CDR3 region has the DNA TGTGCCAGCAGCTCCCTCGGGCTAGCGGGATCGTCTGGTACGCAGTATTTT. Translated: CASSSLGLAGSSGTQYF.

The gene calls are TRBV7-2 and TRBJ1-1; TRBD1 might be the D (6 bases). The CDR3 extends over 12 amino acids. Germline assignment: CDR1 SGHTA and CDR2 FQGNSA. V shed 5 bases and J shed 7 bases, with 11 bases lying between them. CDR3 region: CASSIQQGEAFF. In nucleotides, the CDR3 is TGTGCCAGCAGCATCCAACAGGGTGAAGCTTTCTTT.

This chain uses TRBV2 with TRBJ2-5, with D perhaps matching TRBD2 (6 bases). The CDR3 extends over 13 amino acids. CDR1 is SNHLY and CDR2 is FYNNEI in the germline V gene. The ends were cut back, 6 bases at V and 3 bases at J, with 11 bases in the middle. The CDR3 bases are TGTGCCAGCAGGCGCGGGACCAAAGAGACCCAGTACTTC. Translation: CASRRGTKETQYF. Full variable domain (remainder filled in from reference TRBV2 and TRBJ2-5): EPEVTQTPSHQVTQMGQEVILRCVPISNHLYFYWYRQILGQKVEFLVSFYNNEISEKSEIFDDQFSVERPDGSNFTLKIRSTKLEDSAMYFCASRRGTKETQYFGPGTRLLVL.

J is TRBJ2-1 and V is TRBV5-1; 7 bases are shared with TRBD2. J lost 0 bases, V lost 0 bases, and 9 bases had no gene match. The germline V gene has CDR1 SGHRS and CDR2 YFSETQ. The CDR3 contains 18 residues. The CDR3 sequence: CASSLVASGISSYNEQFF. In nucleotides, the CDR3 is TGCGCCAGCAGCTTGGTTGCTAGCGGTATTAGCTCCTACAATGAGCAGTTCTTC.

This clone was recorded only once. The V gene is TRBV7-2, the J gene TRBJ1-2; no reliable D call. The CDR3 runs to 14 residues. Looked up from germline, CDR1 is SGHTA and CDR2 is FQGNSA. Trimming shortened V by 2 bases and J by 3 bases, and 10 bases separated the two germline ends. The CDR3 spells CASSLPRQHYGYTF. Written as DNA, the CDR3 is TGTGCCAGCAGCTTACCCAGGCAGCACTATGGCTACACCTTC.

The genes are TRBV3-1 (or the pseudogene TRBV3-2) and TRBJ2-7, with D possibly TRBD2 on 6 matching bases. Trimming stripped 4 bases from V and 6 bases from J, with 16 bases between. Germline CDR1 is LGHDT and CDR2 is YNNKEL (reference sequence). The CDR3 totals 14 residues. For the CDR3, the DNA is TGTGCCAGCAGCCCATCTCGGGGGATGAGCGAGCAGTACGTC. Amino acid sequence: CASSPSRGMSEQYV.

The chain is built from TRBV21-1 and TRBJ1-1; TRBD1, the table's D call, was not compared with the DNA. TRBV21-1 is labeled a pseudogene. CDR3 length: 16 amino acids. CDR3 in amino acids: CASSATGTGDHTEAFF. The DNA for the CDR3 is TGTGCCAGCAGCGCTACCGGGACAGGGGACCACACTGAAGCTTTCTTT.

CDR3 loop: CASKETSGYNEQFF. The CDR3 DNA reads as TGTGCCAGCAAGGAGACTAGCGGCTACAATGAGCAGTTCTTC. The gene calls are TRBV6-5 and TRBJ2-1, with 9 bases aligning to TRBD2. Germline CDR1 and CDR2: MNHEY and SVGAGI. J was trimmed by 3 bases and V by 7 bases; bases with no gene match: 4. This CDR3 contains 14 residues.